This T cell receptor beta chain is drawn from a study of T cell repertoires in cytomegalovirus infection. V was shortened by 6 bases and J by 9 bases, with 17 bases between the two germline ends. CDR3 length equals 14 residues. This clonotype occurred many times. TCRdb re-called the reads through MiXCR, storing one row per CDR3 protein. Here the sample spans 150,000 to 200,000 distinct CDR3 sequences, 8.5% to 10% being singletons. This rearrangement joins TRBV12-3 or TRBV12-4 to TRBJ2-2, with D perhaps matching TRBD1 or TRBD2 (5 bases each). Sequenced input: PBMCs. The clonotype was recovered from a human donor in good health (CMV status not recorded). Some clones in this sample may be carry-over from other donors' samples. The CDR3 nucleotides are TGTGCCAGCAGCCGGCTAGGGACCGCGTGGGAGCTGTTTTTT. Its translation: CASSRLGTAWELFF.